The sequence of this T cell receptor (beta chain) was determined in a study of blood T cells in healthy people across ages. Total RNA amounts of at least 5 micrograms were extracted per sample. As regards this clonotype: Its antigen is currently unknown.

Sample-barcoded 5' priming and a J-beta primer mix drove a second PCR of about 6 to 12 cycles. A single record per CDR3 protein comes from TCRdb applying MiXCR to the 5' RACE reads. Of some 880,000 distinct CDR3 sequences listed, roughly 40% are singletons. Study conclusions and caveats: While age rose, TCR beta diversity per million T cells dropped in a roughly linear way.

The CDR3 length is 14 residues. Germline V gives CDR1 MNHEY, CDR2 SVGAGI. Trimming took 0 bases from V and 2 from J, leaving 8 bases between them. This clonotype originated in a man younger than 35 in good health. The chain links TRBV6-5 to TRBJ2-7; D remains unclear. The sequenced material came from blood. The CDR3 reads CASSYSLGTYEQYF. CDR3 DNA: TGTGCCAGCAGTTACTCCCTGGGCACCTACGAGCAGTACTTC.